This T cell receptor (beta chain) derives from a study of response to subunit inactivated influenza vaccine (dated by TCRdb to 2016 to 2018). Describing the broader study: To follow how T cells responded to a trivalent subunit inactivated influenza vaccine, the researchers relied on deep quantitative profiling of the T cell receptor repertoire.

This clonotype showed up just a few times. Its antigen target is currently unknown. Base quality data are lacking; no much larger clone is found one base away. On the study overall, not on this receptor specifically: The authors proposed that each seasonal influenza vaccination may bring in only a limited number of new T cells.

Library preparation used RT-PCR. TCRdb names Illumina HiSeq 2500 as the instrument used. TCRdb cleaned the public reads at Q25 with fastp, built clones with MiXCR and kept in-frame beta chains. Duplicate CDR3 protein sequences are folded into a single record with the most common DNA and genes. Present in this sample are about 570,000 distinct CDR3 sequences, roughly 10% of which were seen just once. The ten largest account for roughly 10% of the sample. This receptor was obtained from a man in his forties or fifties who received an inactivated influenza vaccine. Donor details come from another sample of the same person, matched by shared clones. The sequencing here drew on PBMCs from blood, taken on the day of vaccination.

The DNA is as follows: TGTGCCAGCAGTTATTCGGCAGCTACCTCCTACGAGCAGTACTTC. It translates to CASSYSAATSYEQYF. The rearrangement combines TRBV6-5 with TRBJ2-7; there is no confident call for the D gene. The CDR3 spans 15 residues, from the cysteine through the phenylalanine. Just the 45-base CDR3 DNA is kept, in frame starting at base 1. V and J are truncated by 3 bases and 0 bases respectively, leaving an intervening sequence of 12 bases. CDR1 MNHEY and CDR2 SVGAGI are derived from the germline V gene.